The 18 T cell receptor beta chains presented below share a single source sample, sequenced in a study of T cell responses to AZD1222 COVID-19 vaccine. TCRdb's table, derived via immunoSEQ multiplex PCR, lists solely in-frame clones and lacks some. The table has about 180,000 clones, 88% seen once; the top ten hold around 26%. The sample consisted of peripheral blood, taken 28 days after the second AZD1222 dose. These receptors were collected from an adult who received the AZD1222 COVID-19 vaccine.

This clone was counted between two and nine times. The chain couples TRBV6-2 or TRBV6-3 to TRBJ2-7; D remains ambiguous. The V and J ends lost 3 bases and 4 bases respectively, with 7 bases between them. The CDR3 runs 12 residues. Germline assignment: CDR1 MNHEY and CDR2 SVGEGT. The chain's CDR3 is CASSYTLYEQYF. The DNA of the CDR3 is TGTGCCAGCAGTTATACGTTATACGAGCAGTACTTC.

The CDR3 coding sequence is TGCGCCAGCAGTACAGGGGCCAACGCCGGGGAGCTGTTTTTT. This encodes CASSTGANAGELFF. The rearrangement links TRBV10-2 to TRBJ2-2; 7 bases align to TRBD1. The CDR3 contains 14 residues. CDR1 is WSHSY and CDR2 is SAAADI in the germline V gene. The junction had 6 bases not matched to a gene; V was cut back by 5 bases and J by 6 bases.

The chain couples TRBV7-2 to TRBJ2-3; D may be TRBD1 or TRBD2 (6 bases each). Germline lookup yields CDR1 SGHTA and CDR2 FQGNSA. V lost 5 bases and J 2 bases, leaving 17 bases between the germline ends. The CDR3 sequence is 16 residues long. The CDR3 is CASSPWGAGLTDTQYF. DNA for the CDR3: TGTGCCAGCAGCCCCTGGGGGGCAGGGCTCACAGATACGCAGTATTTT.

The chain combines TRBV2 with TRBJ1-1, with 7 bases identical to TRBD1. The V segment lost 7 bases and the J segment 6 bases; nucleotides outside the gene matches: 8. Germline CDR1 is SNHLY and CDR2 is FYNNEI. The CDR3 contains 13 residues. The CDR3 loop is CASNPRGTAEAFF. As DNA, the CDR3 is TGTGCCAGCAACCCCCGGGGGACAGCTGAAGCTTTCTTT.

This chain links TRBV9 with TRBJ2-1; TRBD2 is a possible D gene (6 bases). Germline lookup yields CDR1 SGDLS and CDR2 YYNGEE. The V gene lost 0 bases and the J gene lost 10 bases, with 17 bases spanning the gap. The CDR3 covers 15 residues. The chain's CDR3 is CASSVAGLRGGEQFF. The CDR3 DNA sequence: TGTGCCAGCAGCGTAGCGGGACTTCGTGGGGGGGAGCAGTTCTTC.

The chain uses TRBV6-5 and TRBJ1-3; D remains unclear. Trimming took 2 bases from V and 0 from J, leaving 8 bases between them. The CDR3 length is 15 residues. Germline CDR1 reads MNHEY; CDR2 reads SVGAGI. The CDR3 loop reads CASSYRAFSGNTIYF. Written as DNA, the CDR3 is TGTGCCAGCAGTTACCGCGCCTTCTCTGGAAACACCATATATTTT.

The chain links TRBV27 to TRBJ1-2; a possible D gene is TRBD1 (6 bases). The CDR3 is 13 amino acids. V was shortened by 6 bases and J by 4 bases, with 12 bases between the two germline ends. Germline CDR1 reads MNHEY; CDR2 reads SMNVEV (reference sequence). The CDR3 sequence: CASSNREGYGYTF. The CDR3 nucleotides read TGTGCCAGCAGCAACAGGGAGGGCTATGGCTACACCTTC.

This clone appeared a few times. The V gene is TRBV6-2 or TRBV6-3, the J gene TRBJ2-7; 11 bases agree with TRBD2. The CDR3 runs 16 residues. Germline CDR1 MNHEY, CDR2 SVGEGT. Germline trimming cut 3 bases from V and 3 bases from J; bases unmatched to any gene: 7. CDR3 in DNA: TGTGCCAGCAGTTATCTCAAGACTAGCGGGATCTACGAGCAGTACTTC. This gives the protein CASSYLKTSGIYEQYF.

Only one count was recorded for this clone. This sequence joins TRBV2 and TRBJ1-2, with D tentatively TRBD1 (6 bases). The CDR3 has 12 amino acids. V was trimmed by 7 bases and J by 10 bases, leaving 16 bases between them. Germline V CDR1 and CDR2: SNHLY, FYNNEI. DNA for the CDR3: TGTGCCAGCACTCCCAGGACAGACTACTACACCTTC. Translation gives CASTPRTDYYTF.

The chain employs TRBV24-1 and TRBJ2-7; D not resolved. V shed 1 base and J shed 7 bases, with 7 bases lying between them. This CDR3 is 12 amino acids long. The V gene's germline CDR1 is KGHDR and CDR2 SFDVKD. The CDR3 reads CATSDFDMEQYF. CDR3 DNA sequence: TGTGCCACCAGTGATTTCGATATGGAGCAGTACTTC.

This clone was observed a handful of times. J is TRBJ2-1 and V is TRBV5-4; 9 bases agree with TRBD2. CDR1 and CDR2 from the germline V gene are SGHNT and YYREEE (reference sequence). V shed 4 bases and J 5 bases; nucleotides not matched to a gene: 7. The CDR3 has 15 residues. The CDR3 is CASSAAGGVHNEQFF. The CDR3 region has the DNA TGTGCCAGCAGCGCGGCGGGGGGGGTACACAATGAGCAGTTCTTC. Combining the CDR3 with reference TRBV5-4 and TRBJ2-1 gives the whole variable domain ETGVTQSPTHLIKTRGQQVTLRCSSQSGHNTVSWYQQALGQGPQFIFQYYREEENGRGNFPPRFSGLQFPNYSSELNVNALELDDSALYLCASSAAGGVHNEQFFGPGTRLTVL.

J is TRBJ1-5 and V is TRBV28; D not certain. CDR3 size: 14 residues. The ends were cut back, 6 bases at V and 6 bases at J, with 15 bases in the middle. CDR1 and CDR2 from the germline V gene are MDHEN and SYDVKM. CDR3 nucleotide sequence: TGTGCCAGCAGCTGGGGTGTGGGCCCTCAGCCCCAGCATTTT. It specifies CASSWGVGPQPQHF.

This clone was detected once. The chain recombines TRBV6-2 or TRBV6-3 with TRBJ2-5, with 10 bases matching TRBD2. J lost 1 base, V lost 4 bases, and 6 bases had no gene match. Germline CDR1 MNHEY, CDR2 SVGEGT. This CDR3 spans 16 amino acids. CDR3 residues: CASSWRTSGTQETQYF. The CDR3 coding sequence is TGTGCCAGCAGTTGGAGGACTAGCGGAACCCAAGAGACCCAGTACTTC.

The chain is built from TRBV6-5 and TRBJ1-3; D may be TRBD1 (6 bases). The CDR3 has 15 amino acids. V was trimmed by 6 bases and J by 4 bases, leaving 16 bases between them. Germline values: CDR1 MNHEY, CDR2 SVGAGI. This CDR3 is CASSRDNGRGNTIYF. CDR3 coding DNA: TGTGCCAGCAGCCGGGACAACGGCAGAGGAAACACCATATATTTT.

The chain has TRBV11-2 and TRBJ2-1, with 7 bases lining up with TRBD2. Germline-derived CDR1 and CDR2 are SGHAT and FQNNGV. This CDR3 is built from 14 residues. V shed 1 base, J shed 8 bases, and the junction held 5 bases outside the gene matches. In nucleotides, the CDR3 is TGTGCCAGCAGCTTAGTAGAGGGAGGGTATGAGCAGTTCTTC. It codes for CASSLVEGGYEQFF.

The chain combines TRBV5-1 with TRBJ2-7; perhaps TRBD2 as D (6 bases). Trimming took off 3 bases at V and 6 bases at J, with 13 bases between the two ends. This CDR3 contains 13 residues. Germline values: CDR1 SGHRS, CDR2 YFSETQ. CDR3 sequence reads: CASSSGRLGEQYF. CDR3 nucleotide sequence: TGCGCCAGCAGCTCTGGGAGGTTAGGCGAGCAGTACTTC.

The chain uses TRBV5-5 and TRBJ2-1; TRBD2 is a possible D gene (6 bases). The CDR3 consists of 16 residues. Trimming cost V 0 bases and J 7 bases, with 17 bases left between them. Germline V CDR1 and CDR2: SGHKS, YYEKEE (reference sequence). CDR3: CASSLAGSGDRNEQFF. The CDR3 DNA sequence: TGTGCCAGCAGCTTGGCCGGTAGCGGAGATCGTAATGAGCAGTTCTTC.

The chain has TRBV14 and TRBJ1-1; D gene ambiguous. Trimming took 2 bases from V and 3 from J, leaving 10 bases between them. Germline CDR1 is SGHDN and CDR2 is FVKESK. The CDR3 has 14 amino acids. CDR3 DNA: TGTGCCAGCAGCCAACGCAGCTTGGACACTGAAGCTTTCTTT. Its protein product is CASSQRSLDTEAFF. The full variable domain, in which reference TRBV14 and TRBJ1-1 provide the parts outside the CDR3, is EAGVTQFPSHSVIEKGQTVTLRCDPISGHDNLYWYRRVMGKEIKFLLHFVKESKQDESGMPNNRFLAERTGGTYSTLKVQPAELEDSGVYFCASSQRSLDTEAFFGQGTRLTVV.